A single sample gave rise to the 32 T cell receptor beta chains below, sequenced in a study of CD8+CD57+ T cells in acquired aplastic anemia. The template for TCR beta VDJ and CDR3 sequence profiling was genomic DNA. MiXCR, applied by TCRdb to the reads, yields one record per CDR3 protein. The data hold 200,000 to 250,000 distinct CDR3 sequences, with 30% to 40% observed a single time. The sequenced material came from sorted CD4+, CD8+, or CD8+CD57+ T cells (not recorded which) from PBMCs. These receptors came from a human donor in good health, serving as a control.

This chain connects TRBV25-1 to TRBJ1-4; 7 bases fit TRBD1. CDR3 length equals 15 residues. After removal of 2 bases from V and 7 bases from J, the junction contained 7 bases not matched to a gene. CDR1 and CDR2 (germline): MGHDK, SYGVNS. Here the CDR3 DNA reads TGTGCCAGCAGTGAAGGGAACAGGGGCTCTGAAAAACTGTTTTTT. Protein: CASSEGNRGSEKLFF.

This clonotype appeared many times. The chain joins TRBV20-1 to TRBJ2-2; D uncertain. Trimming took 3 bases from V and 1 from J, leaving 9 bases between them. The CDR3 loop spans 14 amino acids. The germline gives CDR1 DFQATT, CDR2 SNEGSKA (reference sequence). This CDR3 reads CSARGSLNTGELFF. Here the CDR3 DNA reads TGCAGTGCTAGGGGCAGCCTGAACACCGGGGAGCTGTTTTTT.

The chain has TRBV25-1 and TRBJ2-5; D is unclear. Trimming pared 4 bases from V and 5 bases from J, leaving 14 bases between. Germline lookup yields CDR1 MGHDK and CDR2 SYGVNS. The CDR3 contains 14 residues. The CDR3 protein is CASSARDQVETQYF. The CDR3 nucleotides read TGTGCCAGCAGTGCTAGAGACCAGGTGGAGACCCAGTACTTC.

This clonotype appeared many times. This chain connects TRBV4-2 to TRBJ2-7; TRBD2 matches 7 bases. Germline values: CDR1 LGHNA, CDR2 YNFKEQ. This CDR3 has 17 residues. V shed 2 bases, J shed 0 bases, and the junction held 10 bases outside the gene matches. The CDR3 sequence is CASSQNVWRENSYEQYF. The CDR3 nucleotides read TGTGCCAGCAGCCAAAACGTGTGGCGGGAGAACTCCTACGAGCAGTACTTC.

About this clonotype: A much more abundant neighbour one base away suggests this may be a read error. No conserved phenylalanine or tryptophan is present at the end of the CDR3, so a read error is the likely explanation. V is TRBV11-1 and J is TRBJ1-1; tentative D call: TRBD1 (5 bases). From germline, CDR1 is SGHAT and CDR2 FQDESV (reference sequence). This CDR3 is 16 amino acids long. V was cut by 1 base and J by 4 bases, with 16 bases left in between. CDR3 in DNA: TGTGCCAGCAGCTTAGGTCGGGGGTTGGGTGCCACTGAAGCTTTCCTT. It translates to CASSLGRGLGATEAFL.

With respect to this clonotype: This could be a read error, since a much larger clone is one nucleotide away. The chain recombines TRBV20-1 with TRBJ2-3; D gene uncertain. Germline V lookup: CDR1 DFQATT, CDR2 SNEGSKA (reference sequence). This CDR3 is built from 14 residues. V was clipped by 5 bases and J by 5 bases, with 17 bases between them. CDR3 protein: CSALSLGAEDTQYF. CDR3 DNA sequence: TGCAGTGCTCTGTCTCTCGGAGCTGAAGATACGCAGTATTTT.

This rearrangement joins TRBV12-3 or TRBV12-4 to TRBJ2-7; D may be TRBD1 (6 bases). The CDR3 runs 12 residues. Deletions cut 3 bases from V and 4 bases from J, with 7 bases between. CDR3 protein: CASSFRGYEQYF. The CDR3, as DNA: TGTGCCAGCAGTTTCAGGGGTTACGAGCAGTACTTC.

Comment on this clonotype: It may be a read error: a sequence one base away is much more abundant. The chain has TRBV20-1 and TRBJ2-1; maybe TRBD2 (6 bases). This CDR3 region has 14 residues. CDR1 is DFQATT and CDR2 is SNEGSKA in the germline V gene (reference sequence). The CDR3 bases are TGCGGTCTCCTCGGACGGGGGAGTTCCAATGAGCAGTTCTTC. Residues: CGLLGRGSSNEQFF.

This chain connects TRBV11-2 to TRBJ2-2; a possible D gene is TRBD1 (6 bases). The germline V gene has CDR1 SGHAT and CDR2 FQNNGV. V was pared by 3 bases and J by 1 base, with 9 bases between. The CDR3 spans 15 residues. The CDR3 bases are TGTGCCAGCAGCTTGGACAGCTTGAACACCGGGGAGCTGTTTTTT. Encoded protein: CASSLDSLNTGELFF.

The chain joins TRBV25-1 to TRBJ1-1, with D possibly TRBD1 on 5 matching bases. The ends were cut back, 4 bases at V and 1 base at J, with 10 bases in the middle. Germline CDR1 reads MGHDK; CDR2 reads SYGVNS. This CDR3 is 14 amino acids long. CDR3 sequence reads: CASSALRGNTEAFF. DNA for the CDR3: TGTGCCAGCAGTGCTTTAAGGGGGAACACTGAAGCTTTCTTT.

This clonotype showed up just a few times. This chain connects TRBV10-2 to TRBJ2-3, with a possible D match to TRBD1 (6 bases). The CDR3 covers 14 residues. Per the germline V gene, CDR1 is WSHSY and CDR2 is SAAADI. Trimming took 8 bases from V and 1 from J, leaving 13 bases between them. CDR3 DNA sequence: TGCGCCAGCTTCAGGGGCCAACGCACAGATACGCAGTATTTT. Amino acids: CASFRGQRTDTQYF.

For this clonotype: A much larger clone differs by one base, so this may be a read error. V gene TRBV20-1 combines with J gene TRBJ2-1; 9 bases line up with TRBD1. CDR1 and CDR2 (germline): DFQATT, SNEGSKA (reference sequence). The ends lost 6 bases at V and 10 bases at J; junction bases unmatched: 22. The CDR3 is made up of 17 amino acids. The CDR3 DNA reads as TGCAGTGCAGCGGGACAGGGTTTTTCTTTTCCCTCCTACGAGCAGTTCTTC. As protein: CSAAGQGFSFPSYEQFF.

The chain joins TRBV20-1 to TRBJ2-7, with TRBD1 as a possible D gene (8 bases). V was trimmed by 2 bases and J by 3 bases, leaving 20 bases between them. The germline CDR1 and CDR2 sequences are DFQATT and SNEGSKA (reference sequence). The CDR3 is made up of 16 amino acids. CDR3 sequence (DNA): TGCAGTGCTAGATCGCCGGGGGGACAGGACCTCTACGAGCAGTACTTC. This encodes CSARSPGGQDLYEQYF.

This chain links TRBV7-6 with TRBJ1-2; D might be TRBD1 (5 bases). Germline-derived CDR1 and CDR2 are SGHVS and FNYEAQ. Trimming took 4 bases from V and 10 from J, leaving 16 bases between them. The CDR3 is made up of 13 amino acids. CDR3 region: CASSYTDSADYTF. For the CDR3, the DNA is TGTGCCAGCAGCTACACAGACAGCGCCGACTACACCTTC.

At least ten counts were recorded for this clonotype. This sequence joins TRBV6-1 and TRBJ1-2, with D unresolved. The germline V gene encodes CDR1 MNHNS and CDR2 SASEGT. This CDR3 region has 15 residues. The V end was cut by 2 bases, the J end by 7 bases, with 17 bases between. CDR3: CASSEPFWQTSGYTF. CDR3 sequence (DNA): TGTGCCAGCAGTGAACCTTTTTGGCAGACAAGTGGCTACACCTTC.

This clonotype was seen just once. The V and J genes are TRBV9 and TRBJ2-3, with D perhaps TRBD2 (6 bases). This CDR3 contains 11 residues. In germline, CDR1 is SGDLS, CDR2 YYNGEE. V was shortened by 8 bases and J by 3 bases, with 7 bases between the two germline ends. CDR3 region: CASGLTDTQYF. CDR3 sequence (DNA): TGTGCCAGTGGACTAACAGATACGCAGTATTTT.

Note on this clonotype: A much larger clone lies a single base off, so this may be a read error. The V call is TRBV20-1, the J call TRBJ2-5; possibly TRBD2 for D (5 bases). Germline V CDR1 and CDR2: DFQATT, SNEGSKA (reference sequence). This CDR3 has 12 amino acids. V lost 5 bases to trimming and J lost 2 bases, with 9 bases between them. The CDR3 DNA is TGCAGTGCTGGACGGGGACAAGAGACCCAGTACTTC. This gives the protein CSAGRGQETQYF.

The V and J genes are TRBV7-9 and TRBJ2-3; TRBD1 is a possible D gene (7 bases). Germline CDR1 SEHNR, CDR2 FQNEAQ (reference sequence). V dropped 3 bases and J dropped 4 bases, with 17 bases sitting between them. CDR3 size: 16 residues. CDR3 loop: CASSFQGGPRPDTQYF. In DNA form, the CDR3 reads TGTGCCAGCAGCTTCCAGGGGGGCCCTCGCCCAGATACGCAGTATTTT.

With regard to this clonotype: One base away lies a much larger clone, so this may be a sequencing read error. V is TRBV30 and J is TRBJ1-2; no reliable D call. V lost 5 bases and J 7 bases, leaving 14 bases between the germline ends. The CDR3 contains 12 residues. Germline loops: CDR1 GTSNPN, CDR2 SVGIG (reference sequence). In nucleotides, the CDR3 is TGTGCCTGGGGGAGACGTTTATCTGGCTACACCTTC. Residues: CAWGRRLSGYTF.

This clonotype showed up just a few times. V usage is TRBV24-1 and J usage is TRBJ2-1; either TRBD1 or TRBD2 may supply D (5 bases each). CDR1 and CDR2 from the germline V gene are KGHDR and SFDVKD. Trimming stripped 9 bases from V and 5 bases from J, with 10 bases between. This CDR3 has 12 residues. The CDR3 DNA is TGTGCCACCGGGGGAACCCACAATGAGCAGTTCTTC. As protein: CATGGTHNEQFF.

V usage is TRBV4-1 and J usage is TRBJ1-1; D is unresolved. This CDR3 is 11 amino acids long. Germline V lookup: CDR1 MGHRA, CDR2 YSYEKL. Trimming removed 5 bases from V and 11 bases from J, with 12 bases in between. Here the CDR3 DNA reads TGCGCCAGCAGCAATCGGTTTTCGGCTTTCTTT. The encoded protein is CASSNRFSAFF.

To note about this clonotype: One base away lies a much larger clone, so this may be a sequencing read error. The V call is TRBV11-1, the J call TRBJ2-3; 12 bases map to TRBD2. The V gene end was trimmed by 5 bases and the J gene end by 0 bases; junction bases not matched to a gene: 3. In germline, CDR1 is SGHAT, CDR2 FQDESV (reference sequence). The CDR3 is 16 residues long. The CDR3 coding sequence is TGTGCCAGCAGCAAAGGGACTAGCGGGAGCACAGATACGCAGTATTTT. It specifies CASSKGTSGSTDTQYF.

The rearrangement joins TRBV5-1 to TRBJ1-1, with 9 bases fitting TRBD1. The CDR3 sequence is 15 residues long. Germline V CDR1 and CDR2: SGHRS, YFSETQ. V was clipped by 7 bases and J by 1 base; unmatched bases: 8. This CDR3 is CASLDRGRGNTEAFF. Here the CDR3 DNA reads TGCGCCAGCCTGGACAGGGGCCGGGGGAACACTGAAGCTTTCTTT.

This clonotype was detected a few times. The CDR3 nucleotides read TGCAGTGCAAGCGGATTCTTGCGGGAGCTCGGTGAGCAGTTCTTC. Protein product: CSASGFLRELGEQFF. This rearrangement joins TRBV20-1 to TRBJ2-1; 7 bases fit TRBD2. In germline, CDR1 is DFQATT, CDR2 SNEGSKA (reference sequence). The CDR3 has 15 amino acids. V was pared by 6 bases and J by 9 bases, with 17 bases of the junction left unmatched.

This clonotype was counted at least ten times. The V call is TRBV4-1, the J call TRBJ2-3; maybe TRBD1 (5 bases). This CDR3 has 16 amino acids. V lost 7 bases and J 2 bases, leaving 19 bases between the germline ends. Germline values: CDR1 MGHRA, CDR2 YSYEKL. The CDR3 loop is CASNTRKGDNTDTQYF. Written as DNA, the CDR3 is TGCGCCAGCAACACAAGAAAAGGGGATAACACAGATACGCAGTATTTT.

In its sample, this clonotype was seen many times. V and J are TRBV2 and TRBJ1-2; D gene unclear. Germline V gene sequence: CDR1 SNHLY, CDR2 FYNNEI. This CDR3 is 13 amino acids long. V shed 6 bases and J shed 7 bases, with 15 bases lying between them. The CDR3, as DNA: TGTGCCAGCAGAAGGACGTTCTTACGTGGCTACACCTTC. Translated: CASRRTFLRGYTF.

The table lists this clonotype with a few counts. The chain combines TRBV5-4 with TRBJ1-2; TRBD1 is a possible D gene (6 bases). CDR1 and CDR2 (germline): SGHNT, YYREEE (reference sequence). Trimming cost V 4 bases and J 5 bases, with 18 bases left between them. CDR3 length: 15 residues. In DNA form, the CDR3 reads TGTGCCAGCAGCCAGGGAGACGGGACAATATATGGCTACACCTTC. Translating gives CASSQGDGTIYGYTF.

This clonotype was seen many times. This chain joins TRBV5-4 and TRBJ1-2; 8 nucleotides align to TRBD1. V lost 3 bases to trimming and J lost 4 bases; unmatched junction nucleotides: 5. This CDR3 is 14 amino acids long. From germline, CDR1 is SGHNT and CDR2 YYREEE (reference sequence). The CDR3 reads CASSSLGQGYGYTF. CDR3 bases: TGTGCCAGCAGCTCATTAGGACAGGGCTATGGCTACACCTTC.

This clonotype showed up many times. V usage is TRBV2 and J usage is TRBJ1-4; D remains unclear. V lost 3 bases to trimming and J lost 8 bases, with 7 bases between them. The V gene's germline CDR1 is SNHLY and CDR2 FYNNEI. The CDR3 is 12 residues long. The DNA for the CDR3 is TGTGCCAGCAGTGACCCCCAGGAAAAACTGTTTTTT. Its protein is CASSDPQEKLFF.

This clonotype has a handful of counts. The chain carries TRBV20-1 and TRBJ2-1, with TRBD2 matching 7 bases. V was clipped by 6 bases and J by 8 bases; unmatched bases: 16. Germline V gives CDR1 DFQATT, CDR2 SNEGSKA (reference sequence). This CDR3 has 15 residues. CDR3 residues: CSAIAGPAFRDEQFF. The CDR3 nucleotides read TGCAGTGCCATAGCGGGTCCGGCCTTTCGCGATGAGCAGTTCTTC.

This sequence joins TRBV9 and TRBJ2-3; tentatively, D is TRBD1 (5 bases). This CDR3 is 14 amino acids long. The V end was cut by 4 bases, the J end by 0 bases, with 9 bases between. Germline lookup yields CDR1 SGDLS and CDR2 YYNGEE. The CDR3 nucleotides read TGTGCCAGCAGCACAGGCCCCAGCACAGATACGCAGTATTTT. Its translation is CASSTGPSTDTQYF.

This clonotype came up a few times. A much larger clone lies one base from this, so it may be a read error. This rearrangement joins TRBV20-1 to TRBJ2-5; 11 nucleotides align to TRBD1. The CDR3 covers 14 residues. From germline, CDR1 is DFQATT and CDR2 SNEGSKA (reference sequence). This CDR3 reads CSVRDRGGQEAQYF. CDR3 DNA: TGCAGTGTGAGGGACAGGGGGGGGCAAGAGGCCCAGTACTTC.